The rows below give T cell receptor beta chains drawn from one sample of a study of graft-versus-host responses after intestinal transplantation. No antigen has been identified for these receptors. Some clones are missing from TCRdb's copy, which holds only in-frame ones; the method was immunoSEQ multiplex PCR. This table holds about 90,000 clones, roughly 91% found once. The input for sequencing was unstimulated CD8+ T cells sorted from spleen or lymph node cells, taken before transplant. These receptors all stem from a human donor who was the organ donor for an intestinal transplant. Both conserved end residues are part of each CDR3. A row's size may be missing; if present it is once, few, many or a size class.

v_call	j_call	clone_size	cdr3_aa
TRBV29-1	TRBJ1-1	.	CSGTGWNTEAFF
TRBV11-2	TRBJ2-5	.	CASSFFRVGSGETQYF
TRBV28	TRBJ1-5	.	CASSQQGEGNQPQHF
TRBV11-2	TRBJ1-1	.	CASSLGPSMNTEAFF
TRBV19	TRBJ1-2	.	CASSLAGSYGYTF
TRBV4-1	TRBJ2-6	.	CASSQDEGTGANVLTF
TRBV6-5	TRBJ1-1	few	CASSYSQGWAEAFF
TRBV19	TRBJ1-1	.	CATTDTMNTEAFF
TRBV29-1	TRBJ1-1	.	CSVIDSGAEAFF
TRBV4-3	TRBJ2-7	.	CASSQELTYEQYF
TRBV4-2	TRBJ1-3	.	CASSSGEGAIYF
TRBV29-1	TRBJ2-5	.	CSVEGGAGETQYF
TRBV4-3	TRBJ2-7	.	CASSQGIAGGPSYEQYF
TRBV5-1	TRBJ2-5	.	CASSTGGRRGETQYF
TRBV12-5	TRBJ1-2	.	CASGGKNGYTF
TRBV28	TRBJ1-2	.	CATMGGREYGYTF
TRBV27	TRBJ1-1	once	CASSLGPSRAEAFF
TRBV5-6	TRBJ2-3	.	CASSTGGRADTQYF
TRBV4-3	TRBJ2-7	.	CASSQVRVHASNSYEQYF
TRBV7-2	TRBJ1-5	.	CASSLGPRGICNQPQHF
TRBV7-9	TRBJ2-7	.	CASPSGGGAHYLPYEQYF
TRBV10-3	TRBJ2-7	.	CAISVGGMLTYEQYF
TRBV7-2	TRBJ2-7	.	CASSLDRGHEQYF
TRBV6-4	.	.	CASSVGEGREQYF
TRBV13	TRBJ2-5	once	CASSLASTAWEGQETQYF
TRBV7-6	TRBJ2-7	.	CASSFGQGDGEQYF
TRBV5-1	TRBJ1-1	.	CASSQYQPLLTGTGTEAFF
TRBV19	TRBJ1-6	.	CASSMGGQISPLHF
TRBV19	TRBJ2-2	.	CASSIQAAGELFF
TRBV11-1	TRBJ2-1	once	CACRDRGYNEQFF
TRBV12-5	TRBJ1-2	.	CASGPFLQGKEGYTF
TRBV6-6	TRBJ2-7	.	CASSYPTDRGREQYF
TRBV2	TRBJ2-5	once	CASNSDIPAIQYF
TRBV7-2	TRBJ2-2	.	CASSFRRTSGSRTGELFF
TRBV10-2	TRBJ2-3	.	CASSETADTQYF
TRBV19	TRBJ2-6	.	CASRTGWSSGANVLTF
TRBV9	TRBJ2-3	.	CASSVSGYSADTQYF
TRBV21-1	TRBJ1-2	.	CASSRGEGCGYTF
TRBV6-1	TRBJ1-2	.	CASSDQGAGGYTF
TRBV11-2	TRBJ2-3	.	CASSRSGRASDTQYF
TRBV5-4	TRBJ1-1	.	CASSLGQGMNTEAFF
TRBV7-6	TRBJ2-3	.	CASSPGQGGPDTQYF
TRBV21-1	TRBJ1-2	.	CASSKANQAGGYTF
TRBV6-5	TRBJ2-1	.	CASSLAGEPHEQFF
TRBV6-5	TRBJ2-7	.	CASSYGDSPYEQYF
TRBV27	TRBJ1-1	.	CASSLGADRGNTEAFF
TRBV7-8	TRBJ2-5	.	CASSHLAGMRETQYF
TRBV18	TRBJ1-1	.	CASSPDRMNTEAFF
TRBV5-4	TRBJ2-1	.	CASSRDYNEQFF
TRBV5-5	TRBJ2-2	.	CASSLSQGLLAGELFF
TRBV4-1	TRBJ1-1	.	CASSQHRVLRTEAFF